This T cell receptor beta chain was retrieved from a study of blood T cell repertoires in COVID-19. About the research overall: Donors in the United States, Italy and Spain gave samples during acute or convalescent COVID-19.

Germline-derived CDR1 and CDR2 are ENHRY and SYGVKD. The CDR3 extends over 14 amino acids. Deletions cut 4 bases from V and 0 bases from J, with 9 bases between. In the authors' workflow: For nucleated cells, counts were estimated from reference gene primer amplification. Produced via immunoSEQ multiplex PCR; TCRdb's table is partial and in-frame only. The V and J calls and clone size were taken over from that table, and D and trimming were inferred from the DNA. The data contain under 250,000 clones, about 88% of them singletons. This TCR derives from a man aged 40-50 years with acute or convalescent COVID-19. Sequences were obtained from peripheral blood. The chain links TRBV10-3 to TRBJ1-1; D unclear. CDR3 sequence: CAISGRAMNTEAFF. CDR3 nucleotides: TGTGCCATCAGTGGTCGCGCGATGAACACTGAAGCTTTCTTT.